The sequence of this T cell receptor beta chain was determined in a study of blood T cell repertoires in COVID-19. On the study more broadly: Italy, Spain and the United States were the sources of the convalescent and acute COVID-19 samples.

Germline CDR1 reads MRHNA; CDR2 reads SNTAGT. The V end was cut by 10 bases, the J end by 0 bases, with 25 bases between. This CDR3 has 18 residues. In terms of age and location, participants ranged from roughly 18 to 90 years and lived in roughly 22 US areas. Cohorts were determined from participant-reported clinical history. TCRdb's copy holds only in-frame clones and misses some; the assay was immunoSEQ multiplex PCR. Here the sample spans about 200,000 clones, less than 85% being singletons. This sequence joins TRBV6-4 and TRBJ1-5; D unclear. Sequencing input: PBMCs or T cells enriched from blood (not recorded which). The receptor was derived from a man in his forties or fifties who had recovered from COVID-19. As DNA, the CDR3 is TGTGCCACGAGAGGGCTGGGCTGGCCGGGTCATAGCAATCAGCCCCAGCATTTT. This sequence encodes CATRGLGWPGHSNQPQHF.